These T cell receptor beta chains were read from a single sample in a study of blood T cell repertoires in COVID-19. Clones were sequenced by immunoSEQ multiplex PCR, and TCRdb holds only the in-frame ones, with some missing. The data hold 150,000 to 200,000 clones, with roughly nine tenths observed a single time. The specimen was peripheral blood. The receptors shown here come from a man between 60 and 75 years old with active or convalescent COVID-19. Both conserved end residues are part of each CDR3. The D gene is left open where the match is weak. The size entry is marked missing in some rows and otherwise reads once, few, many or a size class.

V	size	J	D	DNA	CDR3
TRBV19	few	TRBJ1-6	NA	TGTGCCAGTAGTATTTATTCCTATAATTCACCCCTCCACTTT	CASSIYSYNSPLHF
TRBV7-2	once	TRBJ2-2	NA	TGTGCCAGCAGCCCCCTGGACTACCAGAACACCGGGGAGCTGTTTTTT	CASSPLDYQNTGELFF
TRBV3-1/TRBV3-2	NA	TRBJ1-1	NA	TGTGCCAGCAGCCAAGGGAGCACTGAAGCTTTCTTT	CASSQGSTEAFF
TRBV27	NA	TRBJ1-1	NA	TGTGCCAGCATGGGCACCTTGAACACTGAAGCTTTCTTT	CASMGTLNTEAFF
TRBV5-8	once	TRBJ1-2	TRBD1	TGTGCCAGCAGCTTGTCCGGGACAGCCACGGTCTACACCTTC	CASSLSGTATVYTF
TRBV7-9	NA	TRBJ2-3	NA	TGTGCCAGCAGCTTAAGCACTTTTAATACGCAGTATTTT	CASSLSTFNTQYF
TRBV27	NA	TRBJ1-2	TRBD1	TGTGCCAGCAGCCCTTCGCGACAGGGCTACTATGGCTACACCTTC	CASSPSRQGYYGYTF
TRBV9	NA	TRBJ1-3	NA	TGTGCCAGCAGCCCCCGCGGCGGGCAGGCCCTCTCTGGAAACACCATATATTTT	CASSPRGGQALSGNTIYF
TRBV18	NA	TRBJ1-3	NA	TGTGCCAGCTCCCCAGACAGGTCCTCTGGAAACACCATATATTTT	CASSPDRSSGNTIYF
TRBV7-9	NA	TRBJ1-2	NA	TGTGCCAGCAGCTTAGAATGGCCTAACTATGGCTACACCTTC	CASSLEWPNYGYTF
TRBV21-1	NA	TRBJ1-4	NA	TGTGCCAGCAGCAAACGGTATGCAACTAATGAAAAACTGTTTTTT	CASSKRYATNEKLFF
TRBV7-8	NA	TRBJ2-1	NA	TGTGCCAGCAGCCCCGAACGGGGCAATGAGCAGTTCTTC	CASSPERGNEQFF
TRBV6-5	NA	TRBJ1-2	TRBD1	TGTGCCAGCAGTCTGACAGGGGGCGGCGACTATGGCTACACCTTC	CASSLTGGGDYGYTF
TRBV10-3	NA	TRBJ2-1	TRBD2	TGTGCCATCAGTGAGGCGGGACTAGCGGGCTTCAATGAGCAGTTCTTC	CAISEAGLAGFNEQFF
TRBV6-4	NA	TRBJ2-2	NA	TGTGCCAGCAGCCGAAGGACGGGAACCGGGGAGCTGTTTTTT	CASSRRTGTGELFF
TRBV11-2	NA	TRBJ2-7	TRBD1	TGTGCCAGCAGCTCAGCCTCCGGGACAGGGGGCAGGGAGCAGTACTTC	CASSSASGTGGREQYF
TRBV2	NA	TRBJ1-2	NA	TGTGCCAGCGAAGCGACGGAGCGACCTTATGGCTACACCTTC	CASEATERPYGYTF
TRBV4-1	NA	TRBJ1-2	NA	TGCGCCAGCAGCCAAGTAGGGGGTAAAAACTATGGCTACACCTTC	CASSQVGGKNYGYTF
TRBV5-1	once	TRBJ2-5	TRBD1	TGCGCCAGCAGCGCAACGCGGACAGGGTGGGAGACCCAGTACTTC	CASSATRTGWETQYF
TRBV11-2	NA	TRBJ1-2	NA	TGTGCCAGCAGCTTAGATGCGGGGGCGGATGGCTACACCTTC	CASSLDAGADGYTF
TRBV7-8	NA	TRBJ2-7	TRBD2	TGTGCCAGCAGCTCCTTAGCGGGAGGCCAAACCTACGAGCAGTACTTC	CASSSLAGGQTYEQYF
TRBV5-6	NA	TRBJ1-2	TRBD1	TGTGCCAGCAGCCACGACAGGGGGCAGCGGGATGGCTACACCTTC	CASSHDRGQRDGYTF
TRBV6-5	few	TRBJ2-5	NA	TGTGCCACTGAACAGGCATCCCAACAAGAGACCCAGTACTTC	CATEQASQQETQYF
TRBV10-3	NA	TRBJ2-2	NA	TGTGCCATCAGCCCCGGGACTCAGCGTTCTGGGGAGCTGTTTTTT	CAISPGTQRSGELFF
TRBV11-2	NA	TRBJ1-2	NA	TGTGCCAGCAGCTTAAGCTCGCTGGTTAACTATGGCTACACCTTC	CASSLSSLVNYGYTF
TRBV2	NA	TRBJ1-5	TRBD1	TGTGCCAGCAGTGAAATGGGCAGGGGGTCAAGCCAGCCCCAGCATTTT	CASSEMGRGSSQPQHF
TRBV5-1	NA	TRBJ2-3	TRBD1	TGCGCCAGCAGCTTGGCAGGGGGTTTCACAGATACGCAGTATTTT	CASSLAGGFTDTQYF
TRBV7-8	medium-sized	TRBJ1-1	NA	TGTGCCAGCAGCGCCTACAGGAACACTGAAGCTTTCTTT	CASSAYRNTEAFF
TRBV5-1	NA	TRBJ1-3	NA	TGCGCCAGCAGCGAAGACGCACAGGGCCGCTCTGGAAACACCATATATTTT	CASSEDAQGRSGNTIYF